These 14 T cell receptor beta chains came from one sample sequenced in a study of T cell responses to AZD1222 COVID-19 vaccine. Produced via immunoSEQ multiplex PCR; TCRdb's table is partial and in-frame only. The sample yields 150,000 to 200,000 clones, 70% to 90% seen once. The sample consisted of peripheral blood, taken on day 0 of AZD1222 vaccination. These receptor sequences come from an adult in good health.

This chain uses TRBV2 with TRBJ1-3, with D possibly TRBD1 on 6 matching bases. Trimming removed 8 bases from V and 0 bases from J, with 14 bases in between. CDR3 size: 15 residues. Germline values: CDR1 SNHLY, CDR2 FYNNEI. The CDR3: CASARQVLSGNTIYF. The DNA of the CDR3 is TGTGCCAGCGCGAGACAGGTCCTCTCTGGAAACACCATATATTTT.

The chain employs TRBV6-5 and TRBJ1-1; 7 bases line up with TRBD1. V lost 5 bases, J lost 0 bases, and 3 bases stayed unmatched. The germline gives CDR1 MNHEY, CDR2 SVGAGI. The CDR3 runs 14 residues. This CDR3 reads CASSLGQLNTEAFF. In nucleotides, the CDR3 is TGTGCCAGCAGTCTGGGACAGTTGAACACTGAAGCTTTCTTT.

The V and J genes are TRBV7-6 and TRBJ2-5; 10 bases map to TRBD1. The CDR3 sequence is 16 residues long. CDR1 is SGHVS, CDR2 FNYEAQ, per germline. V lost 5 bases, J lost 1 base, and 7 bases stayed unmatched. CDR3 DNA: TGTGCCAGCAGCCGGGGGACAGGGGTGTCCCAAGAGACCCAGTACTTC. Translating it yields CASSRGTGVSQETQYF.

V and J are TRBV24-1 and TRBJ2-3; no clear D gene. V lost 2 bases and J 6 bases, leaving 11 bases between the germline ends. Germline V gene sequence: CDR1 KGHDR, CDR2 SFDVKD. This CDR3 has 14 residues. This chain's CDR3 is CATSDSTSLDTQYF. In DNA, the CDR3 is TGTGCCACCAGTGATTCTACCTCCCTGGATACGCAGTATTTT.

The J gene is TRBJ2-5, the V gene TRBV5-1, with TRBD1 as a possible D gene (6 bases). Trimming cost V 0 bases and J 4 bases, with 13 bases left between them. From germline, CDR1 is SGHRS and CDR2 YFSETQ. The CDR3 contains 15 residues. The CDR3 DNA is TGCGCCAGCAGCTTGGCCCCAGGGGTGGGAGAGACCCAGTACTTC. It yields the protein CASSLAPGVGETQYF.

This chain uses TRBV6-5 with TRBJ1-2; D remains ambiguous. Germline CDR1 is MNHEY and CDR2 is SVGAGI. V lost 5 bases, J lost 5 bases, and 12 bases lay in between. The CDR3 extends over 13 amino acids. For the CDR3, the DNA is TGTGCCAGCAGTCAGAGGTGGCAGTATGGCTACACCTTC. It codes for CASSQRWQYGYTF.

V is TRBV9 and J is TRBJ1-2; a possible D gene is TRBD1 (5 bases). V lost 4 bases, J lost 3 bases, and 16 bases lay in between. Germline V CDR1 and CDR2: SGDLS, YYNGEE. The CDR3 runs 15 residues. The CDR3: CASSPSAGVYYGYTF. In nucleotides, the CDR3 is TGTGCCAGCAGCCCATCGGCGGGGGTATACTATGGCTACACCTTC.

J is TRBJ2-1 and V is TRBV6-2 or TRBV6-3; 8 nucleotides line up with TRBD1. The CDR3 sequence is 16 residues long. V was clipped by 3 bases and J by 2 bases; unmatched bases: 6. The germline V gene encodes CDR1 MNHEY and CDR2 SVGEGT. CDR3 sequence: CASSYGQGAPYNEQFF. The CDR3 nucleotides read TGTGCCAGCAGTTATGGGCAGGGGGCCCCCTACAATGAGCAGTTCTTC.

As DNA, the CDR3 is TGTGCCAGCAGCCAATACCCCCTGGTACAGGGCGTGAACACTGAAGCTTTCTTT. This gives the protein CASSQYPLVQGVNTEAFF. The rearrangement joins TRBV7-3 to TRBJ1-1, with a possible D match to TRBD1 (6 bases). The V gene's germline CDR1 is SGHTA and CDR2 FQGTGA. This CDR3 spans 18 amino acids. The V gene lost 5 bases and the J gene lost 0 bases, with 22 bases spanning the gap.

This chain uses TRBV4-1 with TRBJ1-3, with TRBD1 as a possible D gene (5 bases). CDR3 length equals 16 residues. Trimming removed 1 base from V and 4 bases from J, with 14 bases in between. The germline gives CDR1 MGHRA, CDR2 YSYEKL. As DNA, the CDR3 is TGCGCCAGCAGCCAAGGAGATCTCGGGGGAGGAAACACCATATATTTT. It yields the protein CASSQGDLGGGNTIYF.

The genes are TRBV3-1 (or the pseudogene TRBV3-2) and TRBJ2-7, with 7 bases matching TRBD2. The trim removed 0 bases at V and 0 bases at J, leaving 5 bases unmatched. This CDR3 spans 16 amino acids. The germline V gene has CDR1 LGHDT and CDR2 YNNKEL (reference sequence). CDR3: CASSQDPAGVSYEQYF. Here the CDR3 DNA reads TGTGCCAGCAGCCAAGATCCCGCGGGGGTCTCCTACGAGCAGTACTTC.

This clone has a single count. The chain joins TRBV10-2 to TRBJ2-5; TRBD2 agrees at 13 bases. The CDR3 totals 19 residues. The junction had 15 bases not matched to a gene; V was cut back by 7 bases and J by 1 base. The germline CDR1 and CDR2 sequences are WSHSY and SAAADI. As DNA, the CDR3 is TGCGCCAGCAAGACCGGGACTAGCGGGATGGGGGGGGCCCAAGAGACCCAGTACTTC. Its protein is CASKTGTSGMGGAQETQYF.

This clone has only one observation. This chain links TRBV30 with TRBJ2-7, with TRBD1 as a possible D gene (5 bases). V shed 1 base and J shed 4 bases, with 11 bases lying between them. CDR3 length: 13 residues. Germline CDR1 reads GTSNPN; CDR2 reads SVGIG (reference sequence). This CDR3 is CAWSGAGWYEQYF. CDR3 in DNA: TGTGCCTGGAGTGGCGCAGGGTGGTACGAGCAGTACTTC. The entire variable domain, with the rest obtained from reference TRBV30 and TRBJ2-7, is as follows: SQTIHQWPATLVQPVGSPLSLECTVEGTSNPNLYWYRQAAGRGLQLLFYSVGIGQISSEVPQNLSASRPQDRQFILSSKKLLLSDSGFYLCAWSGAGWYEQYFGPGTRLTVT.

Written as DNA, the CDR3 is TGCGCCAGCAGCTTCCAAATTACTACGAACACCGGGGAGCTGTTTTTT. Protein product: CASSFQITTNTGELFF. The chain is built from TRBV5-1 and TRBJ2-2, with D unresolved. V shed 2 bases and J shed 0 bases, with 11 bases lying between them. The CDR3 runs 16 residues. Germline CDR1 is SGHRS and CDR2 is YFSETQ.